The 20 T cell receptor beta chains below were found in one sample sequenced in a study of human T cells and chemical hapten exposure. As to time point: patch test 2, 6 weeks after DPC sensitization. Treatment specified: therapeutic diphenylcyclopropenone sensitization with weekly scalp DPC. TCRdb re-analysed the RACE reads in MiXCR, keeping a single row per CDR3 protein. The repertoire holds roughly 380,000 distinct CDR3 sequences, about 6% seen once, with roughly 5.4% in the top ten. The source material was whole blood, sampled in connection with sensitization to the hapten diphenylcyclopropenone (DPC). These receptor sequences come from a woman between 18 and 29 years old with alopecia areata. Some clones in this sample may be carry-over from other donors' samples.

This clonotype came up a few times. This chain links TRBV28 with TRBJ1-1, with D unresolved. Trimming cost V 3 bases and J 1 base, with 9 bases left between them. CDR3 length equals 14 residues. In germline, CDR1 is MDHEN, CDR2 SYDVKM. CDR3: CASSFGDPNTEAFF. DNA for the CDR3: TGTGCCAGCAGTTTTGGAGACCCGAACACTGAAGCTTTCTTT.

This clonotype has ten or more counts. The chain combines TRBV6-2 or TRBV6-3 with TRBJ1-5; 7 bases are shared with TRBD1. V shed 5 bases, J shed 6 bases, and the junction held 7 bases outside the gene matches. CDR1 MNHEY and CDR2 SVGEGT come from the germline V gene. This CDR3 contains 14 residues. In DNA form, the CDR3 reads TGTGCCAGCAGTCCCCAGGGGGGTACTCAGCCCCAGCATTTT. Encoded protein: CASSPQGGTQPQHF.

V is TRBV20-1 and J is TRBJ2-1; no definite D call. The V end lost 6 bases, the J end lost 0 bases, and 9 bases lay between the germline ends. Germline lookup yields CDR1 DFQATT and CDR2 SNEGSKA (reference sequence). The CDR3 length is 13 residues. The CDR3 nucleotides are TGCAGTGCGGACGTTAGCTCCTACAATGAGCAGTTCTTC. Protein sequence: CSADVSSYNEQFF.

This clonotype was seen repeatedly, ten times or more. This sequence joins TRBV5-6 and TRBJ1-2; TRBD1 might be the D (5 bases). There are 16 residues in the CDR3. Germline assignment: CDR1 SGHDT and CDR2 YYEEEE. The ends were cut back, 1 base at V and 4 bases at J, with 17 bases in the middle. The CDR3 protein is CASSLMASQGAYGYTF. The CDR3 DNA reads as TGTGCCAGCAGCTTGATGGCTTCGCAGGGCGCCTATGGCTACACCTTC.

The chain combines TRBV9 with TRBJ2-7; no clear D. Germline lookup yields CDR1 SGDLS and CDR2 YYNGEE. V lost 4 bases to trimming and J lost 4 bases, with 12 bases between them. This CDR3 spans 13 amino acids. Here the CDR3 reads CASSPGPPYEQYF. CDR3 DNA sequence: TGTGCCAGCAGCCCCGGACCACCGTACGAGCAGTACTTC.

This clonotype was detected a few times. V is TRBV12-3 or TRBV12-4 and J is TRBJ2-7; D call uncertain. V lost 2 bases and J lost 3, with 8 bases in between. The CDR3 extends over 13 amino acids. This CDR3 is CASSLRPNYEQYF. DNA for the CDR3: TGTGCCAGCAGTTTACGGCCGAACTACGAGCAGTACTTC.

The genes are TRBV4-3 and TRBJ1-1; weak D call: TRBD1 (6 bases). The germline V gene has CDR1 LGHNA and CDR2 YSLEER. Trimming took off 4 bases at V and 4 bases at J, with 13 bases between the two ends. The CDR3 extends over 14 amino acids. The CDR3 DNA is TGCGCCAGCAGCCCATTTATCAGGGGCACTGAAGCTTTCTTT. This codes for CASSPFIRGTEAFF.

The chain is built from TRBV20-1 and TRBJ2-5; D gene unclear. V was shortened by 6 bases and J by 1 base, with 6 bases between the two germline ends. CDR1 is DFQATT and CDR2 is SNEGSKA in the germline V gene (reference sequence). CDR3 length: 11 residues. CDR3 coding DNA: TGCAGTGCGAGCCGCCAAGAGACCCAGTACTTC. Encoded protein: CSASRQETQYF.

The chain uses TRBV7-9 and TRBJ1-2; no clear D gene. Germline V gene lookup returns CDR1 SEHNR and CDR2 FQNEAQ (reference sequence). The V and J ends lost 2 bases and 3 bases respectively, with 19 bases between them. The CDR3 sequence is 17 residues long. This chain's CDR3 is CASSLIGIGDKDYGYTF. The DNA of the CDR3 is TGTGCCAGCAGCTTAATCGGTATCGGTGACAAGGACTATGGCTACACCTTC. The whole variable domain, remainder taken from reference TRBV7-9 and TRBJ1-2, is DTGVSQNPRHKITKRGQNVTFRCDPISEHNRLYWYRQTLGQGPEFLTYFQNEAQLEKSRLLSDRFSAERPKGSFSTLEIQRTEQGDSAMYLCASSLIGIGDKDYGYTFGSGTRLTVV.

The genes are TRBV19 and TRBJ1-2; D is perhaps TRBD1 (5 bases). The CDR3 is made up of 16 amino acids. Germline lookup yields CDR1 LNHDA and CDR2 SQIVND (reference sequence). Trimming removed 3 bases from V and 4 bases from J, with 18 bases in between. Written as DNA, the CDR3 is TGTGCCAGTAGTATCGCCCGGGACCGCCCTTTCTATGGCTACACCTTC. This codes for CASSIARDRPFYGYTF.

The chain combines TRBV5-1 with TRBJ1-1, with 7 bases lining up with TRBD1. The CDR3 totals 14 residues. Germline values: CDR1 SGHRS, CDR2 YFSETQ. After removal of 0 bases from V and 3 bases from J, the junction contained 2 bases not matched to a gene. In DNA form, the CDR3 reads TGCGCCAGCAGCTTGGTTACAGGGGACACTGAAGCTTTCTTT. Residues: CASSLVTGDTEAFF.

This clonotype was seen many times. The rearrangement joins TRBV3-1 to TRBJ1-5; D is unclear. V dropped 3 bases and J dropped 5 bases, with 14 bases sitting between them. CDR3 length: 15 residues. CDR1 is LGHDT, CDR2 YNNKEL, per germline (reference sequence). CDR3 nucleotide sequence: TGTGCCAGCAGCCAGAGCGTCCAGGCAGATCAGCCCCAGCATTTT. Translation gives CASSQSVQADQPQHF.

This clonotype came up a few times. The genes are TRBV7-6 and TRBJ1-6; D is undetermined. The CDR3 sequence is 17 residues long. Germline V gene lookup returns CDR1 SGHVS and CDR2 FNYEAQ. The V gene lost 1 base and the J gene lost 4 bases, with 14 bases spanning the gap. The CDR3 protein is CASSLEAPKVYNSPLHF. Written as DNA, the CDR3 is TGTGCCAGCAGCTTAGAGGCCCCAAAGGTTTATAATTCACCCCTCCACTTT.

This clonotype was found many times. J is TRBJ1-1 and V is TRBV6-2 or TRBV6-3; D remains ambiguous. In germline, CDR1 is MNHEY, CDR2 SVGEGT. Between the trimmed V and J ends, which lost 7 bases and 0 bases, there was a span of 21 bases. The CDR3 sequence is 17 residues long. CDR3 DNA: TGTGCCAGCACCCCCCCGGCCCTAAGGACTATGAACACTGAAGCTTTCTTT. The encoded protein is CASTPPALRTMNTEAFF.

The genes are TRBV6-2 or TRBV6-3 and TRBJ2-1, with D hard to call. The CDR3 extends over 12 amino acids. Germline V CDR1 and CDR2: MNHEY, SVGEGT. Trimming shortened V by 7 bases and J by 6 bases, and 10 bases separated the two germline ends. The CDR3 sequence: CASTQSSNEQFF. As DNA, the CDR3 is TGTGCCAGCACCCAGAGTTCCAATGAGCAGTTCTTC.

This clonotype was seen more than once but under ten times. The chain recombines TRBV12-3 or TRBV12-4 with TRBJ2-1; D is ambiguous. CDR3 length: 15 residues. Trimming pared 5 bases from V and 3 bases from J, leaving 14 bases between. CDR3 DNA: TGTGCCAGCAGTGTCGGACCAGCGTACTACAATGAGCAGTTCTTC. Translated, it gives CASSVGPAYYNEQFF.

The V gene is TRBV3-1, the J gene TRBJ1-2; D remains unclear. Germline CDR1 is LGHDT and CDR2 is YNNKEL (reference sequence). The CDR3 extends over 14 amino acids. V lost 4 bases and J 8 bases, leaving 17 bases between the germline ends. The chain's CDR3 is CASSPSHSQKGYTF. In DNA form, the CDR3 reads TGTGCCAGCAGCCCCAGCCACTCCCAGAAGGGCTACACCTTC. Full variable domain (rest looked up from reference TRBV3-1 and TRBJ1-2): DTAVSQTPKYLVTQMGNDKSIKCEQNLGHDTMYWYKQDSKKFLKIMFSYNNKELIINETVPNRFSPKSPDKAHLNLHINSLELGDSAVYFCASSPSHSQKGYTFGSGTRLTVV.

This clonotype was detected a few times. The genes are TRBV10-3 and TRBJ2-4, with TRBD1 as a possible D gene (5 bases). Trimming took off 3 bases at V and 7 bases at J, with 25 bases between the two ends. The germline V gene encodes CDR1 ENHRY and CDR2 SYGVKD. There are 18 residues in the CDR3. This chain's CDR3 is CAISDSPNHQGPRNIQYF. As DNA, the CDR3 is TGTGCCATCAGTGACTCTCCCAATCATCAGGGCCCGAGGAACATTCAGTACTTC.

This clonotype has a count of ten or more. The chain joins TRBV10-3 to TRBJ2-7; 9 bases are a match to TRBD2. CDR1 is ENHRY, CDR2 SYGVKD, per germline. This CDR3 contains 14 residues. Trimming removed 6 bases from V and 2 bases from J; junction bases left unmatched: 5. CDR3 nucleotide sequence: TGTGCCATCAGCTACAGGACTAGCGCCTACGAGCAGTACTTC. It codes for CAISYRTSAYEQYF.

There are many counts of this clonotype. The chain is built from TRBV6-2 or TRBV6-3 and TRBJ1-5, with D maybe TRBD1 (6 bases). Trimming took 8 bases from V and 3 from J, leaving 14 bases between them. The CDR3 extends over 14 amino acids. In germline, CDR1 is MNHEY, CDR2 SVGEGT. CDR3 coding DNA: TGTGCCAGCCGCCTAGGGGGGCCCAATCAGCCCCAGCATTTT. Amino acid sequence: CASRLGGPNQPQHF.